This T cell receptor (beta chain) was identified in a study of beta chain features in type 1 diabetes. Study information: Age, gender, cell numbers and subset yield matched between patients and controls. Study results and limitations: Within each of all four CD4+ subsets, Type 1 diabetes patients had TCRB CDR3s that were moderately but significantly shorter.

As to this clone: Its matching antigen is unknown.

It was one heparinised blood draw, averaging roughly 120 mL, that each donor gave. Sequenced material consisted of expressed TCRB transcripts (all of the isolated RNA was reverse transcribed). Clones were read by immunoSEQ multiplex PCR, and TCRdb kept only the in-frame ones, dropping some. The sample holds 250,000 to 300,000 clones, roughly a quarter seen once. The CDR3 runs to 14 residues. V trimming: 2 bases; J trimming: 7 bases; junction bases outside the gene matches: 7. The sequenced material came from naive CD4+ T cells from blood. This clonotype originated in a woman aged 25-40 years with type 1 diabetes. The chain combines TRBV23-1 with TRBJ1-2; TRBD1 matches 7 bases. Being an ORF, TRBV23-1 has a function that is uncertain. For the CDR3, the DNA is TGCGCCAGCAGTCAACCGGCCAACAGGGGTGGCTACACCTTC. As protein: CASSQPANRGGYTF.